The rows below give T cell receptor beta chains drawn from one sample of a study of metastatic and nonmetastatic thyroid tumors. TCRdb called clones again from the PCR reads with MiXCR. The sample gives about 37,000 clones, about 30% of which show up once; roughly a tenth is in the top ten. Sequencing used blood. The receptors originated from a male donor with papillary thyroid cancer or a benign thyroid nodule (not recorded which). Some clones in this sample may be carry-over from other donors' samples. The CDR3 runs from the conserved cysteine through the conserved F or W. Fields, in order: J gene, V gene, CDR3 length, CDR3 protein.

TRBJ2-2 | TRBV6-1 | 13 | CASSWEGPGELFF
TRBJ1-3 | TRBV19 | 16 | CASSKTDAGSGNTIYF
TRBJ1-6 | TRBV7-9 | 15 | CASSLGDRGNSPLHF
TRBJ2-7 | TRBV10-3 | 16 | CAISELRETSGYEQYF
TRBJ1-6 | TRBV20-1 | 14 | CSARGVRRNSPLHF
TRBJ2-5 | TRBV9 | 16 | CASSVEASVSQETQYF
TRBJ1-2 | TRBV5-4 | 15 | CASSLAHSGNYGYTF
TRBJ2-7 | TRBV6-1 | 16 | CTSSGPSSGTSYEQYF
TRBJ2-1 | TRBV11-2 | 15 | CASSRAQGSYNEQFF
TRBJ2-5 | TRBV5-1 | 18 | CASSYQRRLAGRGETQYF
TRBJ2-3 | TRBV5-1 | 13 | CASSTGPGDTQYF
TRBJ1-2 | TRBV20-1 | 11 | CSALGWNGYTF
TRBJ1-1 | TRBV28 | 14 | CASVPGGAGTEAFF
TRBJ1-2 | TRBV24-1 | 14 | CATSPSTVTKGYTF
TRBJ1-5 | TRBV6-2/TRBV6-3 | 14 | CASSYYGNNQPQHF
TRBJ1-3 | TRBV7-6 | 18 | CASSLEGGGAVSGNTIYF
TRBJ2-5 | TRBV5-4 | 13 | CASSRQEQETQYF
TRBJ1-1 | TRBV28 | 11 | CASSLGQEAFF
TRBJ1-1 | TRBV6-1 | 13 | CASSEWLNTEAFF
TRBJ2-7 | TRBV19 | 13 | CASAGLAGAEQYF
TRBJ2-5 | TRBV4-2 | 17 | CASSQDPHSEGGETQYF
TRBJ1-6 | TRBV6-1 | 14 | CASSPRGFVSPLHF
TRBJ1-1 | TRBV6-5 | 15 | CASSSLPGANTEAFF
TRBJ1-2 | TRBV6-2/TRBV6-3 | 14 | CASSYSDRGYGYTF
TRBJ2-7 | TRBV4-2 | 17 | CASSQEWGAASSYEQYF
TRBJ2-2 | TRBV29-1 | 15 | CSVAPGGVNTGELFF
TRBJ2-1 | TRBV7-3 | 11 | CASSLDNEQFF
TRBJ1-1 | TRBV6-1 | 11 | CASDRNTEAFF
TRBJ2-1 | TRBV7-6 | 16 | CASSLQLVMGYNEQFF
TRBJ1-2 | TRBV19 | 16 | CASSTTVTFTNYGYTF
TRBJ2-7 | TRBV2 | 12 | CASRKAAYEQYF
TRBJ2-7 | TRBV6-5 | 13 | CASSYRGRDEQYF
TRBJ1-1 | TRBV7-2 | 17 | CASSPNTLSRGDTEAFF
TRBJ2-7 | TRBV6-1 | 14 | CASSEPPDGYEQYF
TRBJ2-7 | TRBV3-2 | 18 | CASMNAGYPESYPYEQYF
TRBJ1-4 | TRBV12-3/TRBV12-4 | 15 | CASSRRMGPDEKLFF
TRBJ1-5 | TRBV20-1 | 16 | CSARDPTGDRNQPQHF
TRBJ2-1 | TRBV27 | 17 | CASRQGAGGRGYNEQFF
TRBJ1-2 | TRBV3-1 | 11 | CASSQTDGYTF
TRBJ2-1 | TRBV27 | 17 | CASSLAASGSLNNEQFF
TRBJ2-7 | TRBV11-2 | 15 | CASSLSQVEAYEQYF
TRBJ2-2 | TRBV6-1 | 14 | CASSVTWNTGELFF
TRBJ2-1 | TRBV6-6 | 15 | CASSSRATSYNEQFF
TRBJ2-5 | TRBV3-1 | 18 | CASSQEWNIDSPVETQYF
TRBJ2-1 | TRBV5-1 | 13 | CASSQGTSGEQFF